Shown below are 22 T cell receptor beta chains from a single sample sequenced in a study of T cells in localized non-small cell lung cancer (dated by TCRdb to between 2020 and 2021). Libraries were prepared through the immunoSEQ multiplex PCR assay. TCRdb re-hosts the immuneACCESS table, in-frame sequences only. Its copies lack some clones; in the studies checked, an unresolved V gene accounts for under half of them, and the cause for the rest is not known. The sample data list over 25,000 clones, and about 90% of these were observed just once. Clones ranked in the top ten supply approximately 2% of the sample. The material was peripheral blood, obtained before any cancer treatment. All receptors come from a female donor over 55 with stage I lung adenocarcinoma.

This chain connects TRBV10-2 to TRBJ2-7; D perhaps matches TRBD1 (5 bases). CDR1 is WSHSY, CDR2 SAAADI, per germline. The V end lost 0 bases, the J end lost 3 bases, and 12 bases lay between the germline ends. The CDR3 is made up of 15 amino acids. The CDR3 region has the DNA TGCGCCAGCAGTGAGTCGAAGGGGAAAGTCTACGAGCAGTACTTC. Translation gives CASSESKGKVYEQYF.

The chain carries TRBV27 and TRBJ2-7; 9 bases are shared with TRBD1. The CDR3 runs 17 residues. The V gene end was trimmed by 3 bases and the J gene end by 4 bases; junction bases not matched to a gene: 13. Germline CDR1 is MNHEY and CDR2 is SMNVEV (reference sequence). This CDR3 reads CASSLRPPGTGKYEQYF. The DNA of the CDR3 is TGTGCCAGCAGTTTGCGCCCCCCCGGGACAGGGAAATACGAGCAGTACTTC.

This chain connects TRBV10-1 to TRBJ2-5, with 7 bases fitting TRBD1. Trimming cost V 8 bases and J 4 bases; bases outside gene matches: 10. CDR1 is WNHNN, CDR2 SYGVQD, per germline (reference sequence). CDR3 length equals 14 residues. DNA for the CDR3: TGCGCCAGCTCGAACAGGGGAGTGAGAGAGACCCAGTACTTC. Translation gives CASSNRGVRETQYF.

J is TRBJ1-1 and V is TRBV29-1, with D possibly being TRBD1 (5 bases). CDR1 is SQVTM and CDR2 is ANQGSEA in the germline V gene. The CDR3 runs 11 residues. The V and J ends lost 4 bases and 9 bases respectively, with 12 bases between them. The CDR3 DNA is TGCAGCGTTGGAGGGGCGTTCAAAGCTTTCTTT. Its translation is CSVGGAFKAFF.

This chain links TRBV4-3 with TRBJ1-1, with D hard to call. The germline V and J ends were trimmed by 2 bases and 0 bases, with 7 bases remaining between them. In germline, CDR1 is LGHNA, CDR2 YSLEER. This CDR3 comprises 14 residues. The CDR3 DNA is TGCGCCAGCAGCCAATCTAACCTGAACACTGAAGCTTTCTTT. This codes for CASSQSNLNTEAFF.

The V gene is TRBV10-3, the J gene TRBJ1-2, with a weak D call TRBD1 (6 bases). Trimming left V 6 bases short and J 7 bases short, with 12 bases between. Looked up from germline, CDR1 is ENHRY and CDR2 is SYGVKD. The CDR3 contains 12 residues. The CDR3 coding sequence is TGTGCCATCAGGGGGGGCGCGGGTGGCTACACCTTC. It encodes CAIRGGAGGYTF.

This clone was counted a single time. The V gene is TRBV5-1, the J gene TRBJ1-1; weak D call: TRBD1 (6 bases). CDR1 and CDR2 (germline): SGHRS, YFSETQ. V gave up 5 bases and J gave up 2 bases, with 13 bases separating them. The CDR3 has 14 residues. The CDR3 protein is CASRTQGPNTEAFF. CDR3 DNA: TGCGCCAGCAGGACACAGGGCCCCAACACTGAAGCTTTCTTT.

V is TRBV4-1 and J is TRBJ1-2, with unresolved D. Trimming took off 6 bases at V and 0 bases at J, with 14 bases between the two ends. The CDR3 length is 15 residues. Germline lookup yields CDR1 MGHRA and CDR2 YSYEKL. The CDR3 sequence: CASRDLGGTNYGYTF. The CDR3 DNA is TGCGCCAGCAGAGACTTAGGAGGAACTAACTATGGCTACACCTTC.

The chain is built from TRBV6-1 and TRBJ1-1; 9 nucleotides agree with TRBD1. The CDR3 runs to 19 residues. V lost 4 bases to trimming and J lost 0 bases; unmatched junction nucleotides: 15. Per germline, CDR1 MNHNS and CDR2 SASEGT. Written as DNA, the CDR3 is TGTGCCAGCAGTGCTTCCCTTGGGACAGGGAAGTTGGTGAACACTGAAGCTTTCTTT. Its translation: CASSASLGTGKLVNTEAFF.

The genes are TRBV12-2 and TRBJ1-2. TRBV12-2 counts as a pseudogene. The length of the CDR3 is 15 residues. The CDR3 sequence: CASRGPGPTDYGYTF. Written as DNA, the CDR3 is TGTGCAAGTCGGGGGCCGGGACCGACTGACTATGGCTACACCTTC.

V usage is TRBV9 and J usage is TRBJ1-2; 10 bases align to TRBD1. Germline V gene lookup returns CDR1 SGDLS and CDR2 YYNGEE. The CDR3 spans 15 residues. V lost 0 bases, J lost 3 bases, and 2 bases stayed unmatched. CDR3 sequence: CASSVGQGADYGYTF. The CDR3, as DNA: TGTGCCAGCAGCGTAGGACAGGGGGCCGACTATGGCTACACCTTC.

Note on this clone: The junction departs from germline at one end; a sequencing error may be responsible. The J gene is TRBJ2-6, the V gene TRBV5-1; either TRBD1 or TRBD2 may fit D (5 bases each). The germline gives CDR1 SGHRS, CDR2 YFSETQ. CDR3 length: 17 amino acids. CDR3 sequence reads: CASGLVTGPSGANVLTF. The DNA for the CDR3 is TGCGCCAGCGGCTTAGTAACGGGGCCCTCTGGAGCCAACGTCCTGACTTTC.

The V call is TRBV19, the J call TRBJ1-1, with 7 bases identical to TRBD1. This CDR3 has 20 residues. V shed 7 bases and J 0 bases; nucleotides not matched to a gene: 23. Germline CDR1 is LNHDA and CDR2 is SQIVND (reference sequence). The CDR3 coding sequence is TGTGCCAGTACCACACCCGGAGGGGGCATAATGTCCACCATGAACACTGAAGCTTTCTTT. It specifies CASTTPGGGIMSTMNTEAFF.

This chain connects TRBV10-2 to TRBJ1-1, with 7 bases fitting TRBD1. The CDR3 length is 13 residues. Germline CDR1 reads WSHSY; CDR2 reads SAAADI. V lost 8 bases and J lost 5; bases outside the gene matches: 8. The CDR3 sequence is CASVSTGRTEAFF. DNA for the CDR3: TGCGCCAGCGTGTCGACAGGGAGGACTGAAGCTTTCTTT.

This rearrangement joins TRBV30 to TRBJ2-7; TRBD1 might be the D (6 bases). Looked up from germline, CDR1 is GTSNPN and CDR2 is SVGIG (reference sequence). The ends were cut back, 0 bases at V and 3 bases at J, with 15 bases in the middle. The CDR3 covers 15 residues. CDR3 loop: CAWSVSRGHYYEQYF. The CDR3 nucleotides read TGTGCCTGGAGTGTTTCCAGGGGCCACTACTACGAGCAGTACTTC.

The CDR3 coding sequence is TGCGCCAGCAGTGCCCCGGGAGAGCAGTACTTC. Its protein is CASSAPGEQYF. The chain links TRBV10-1 to TRBJ2-7, with a tentative D call TRBD2 (5 bases). CDR3 length equals 11 residues. V was clipped by 4 bases and J by 7 bases, with 8 bases between them. Germline-derived CDR1 and CDR2 are WNHNN and SYGVQD (reference sequence).

The rearrangement links TRBV27 to TRBJ1-1, with a weak D call TRBD1 (5 bases). The V gene lost 6 bases and the J gene lost 1 base, with 15 bases spanning the gap. Germline V gene sequence: CDR1 MNHEY, CDR2 SMNVEV (reference sequence). The CDR3 spans 15 residues. CDR3 residues: CASSPDPQGNTEAFF. DNA for the CDR3: TGTGCCAGCAGCCCGGACCCCCAGGGGAACACTGAAGCTTTCTTT.

V is TRBV15 and J is TRBJ2-3; D might be TRBD2 (5 bases). There are 15 residues in the CDR3. The germline CDR1 and CDR2 sequences are LNHNV and YYDKDF (reference sequence). The V end was cut by 0 bases, the J end by 6 bases, with 13 bases between. The DNA of the CDR3 is TGTGCCACCAGCAGAGATCAGTGGCGGGTGGATACGCAGTATTTT. Its translation: CATSRDQWRVDTQYF.

The rearrangement uses TRBV2 and TRBJ2-5; tentatively, D is TRBD2 (6 bases). This CDR3 is 14 amino acids long. The ends were cut back, 4 bases at V and 0 bases at J, with 9 bases in the middle. Germline CDR1 SNHLY, CDR2 FYNNEI. The CDR3 reads CASSGGVYQETQYF. In DNA form, the CDR3 reads TGTGCCAGCAGTGGGGGGGTGTACCAAGAGACCCAGTACTTC. The variable domain in full, with the rest retrieved from reference TRBV2 and TRBJ2-5, is EPEVTQTPSHQVTQMGQEVILRCVPISNHLYFYWYRQILGQKVEFLVSFYNNEISEKSEIFDDQFSVERPDGSNFTLKIRSTKLEDSAMYFCASSGGVYQETQYFGPGTRLLVL.

This sequence joins TRBV7-2 and TRBJ2-5; 9 nucleotides agree with TRBD2. Germline V gives CDR1 SGHTA, CDR2 FQGNSA. The CDR3 consists of 14 residues. V shed 5 bases, J shed 2 bases, and the junction held 3 bases outside the gene matches. The DNA for the CDR3 is TGTGCCAGCAGCGCGAGCGGGGGGCAAGAGACCCAGTACTTC. Encoded protein: CASSASGGQETQYF.

The chain has TRBV6-1 and TRBJ2-7; D assignment may be TRBD1 or TRBD2 (5 bases each). Germline lookup yields CDR1 MNHNS and CDR2 SASEGT. V dropped 4 bases and J dropped 1 base, with 11 bases sitting between them. The CDR3 runs to 14 residues. CDR3 bases: TGTGCCAGCAGTGGGGGGACGGGGTCCTACGAGCAGTACTTC. It is translated as CASSGGTGSYEQYF.

This chain links TRBV7-6 with TRBJ1-1; the D is unclear. The CDR3 is 15 amino acids. V lost 5 bases, J lost 7 bases, and 20 bases lay in between. Germline V gene data show CDR1 as SGHVS and CDR2 as FNYEAQ. This chain's CDR3 is CASSAQGNIDGEAFF. The CDR3 nucleotides are TGTGCCAGCAGCGCCCAAGGGAACATCGATGGTGAAGCTTTCTTT.